This TCR beta chain was sequenced in a study of PD-1 blockade in classical Hodgkin lymphoma. Broader study findings: It was CD4+ TCR diversity, not CD8+, that rose significantly by C4D1. Reports indicated that newly diagnosed patients had lower baseline TCR diversity than healthy donors did.

The CDR3 covers 15 residues. V lost 5 bases, J lost 0 bases, and 10 bases lay in between. Per the germline V gene, CDR1 is SGHVS and CDR2 is FNYEAQ. Only in-frame clones appear in the TCRdb table, and some are missing; sequencing was by immunoSEQ multiplex PCR. Among 100,000 or so clones listed, 80% to 90% were seen once. No patient escaped relapse after autologous stem cell transplantation, and brentuximab vedotin exposure varied. Best response was recorded as complete response, partial response or progressive disease. This clone was seen only a few times. Its antigen is still unknown. This rearrangement joins TRBV7-6 to TRBJ1-4; no firm D call. The sequencing here drew on peripheral blood mononuclear cells (PBMCs), taken before the second cycle of nivolumab. The TCR comes from a human donor with classical Hodgkin lymphoma. The CDR3 spells CASSPYITTNEKLFF. In DNA form, the CDR3 reads TGTGCCAGCAGCCCATACATCACAACTAATGAAAAACTGTTTTTT.